The 5 T cell receptor beta chains below were found in one sample sequenced in a study of Graves' ophthalmopathy and Graves' hyperthyroidism. The sequenced template was RNA, covering the TCR beta CDR3 region. Investigators did first-round RT-PCR with HTBI primers, then second-round multiplex PCR. TCRdb reanalysed the multiplex PCR reads using MiXCR and keeps one entry per CDR3 protein. The repertoire includes around 1.1 million distinct CDR3 sequences, 35% to 40% of them detected once, and roughly 10% sits in the top ten. The sample was peripheral blood or thyroid tissue (not recorded which). Every receptor here comes from an adult man with Graves' hyperthyroidism.

This clonotype occurred a few times. This chain connects TRBV10-3 to TRBJ2-5, with 8 bases fitting TRBD2. There are 15 residues in the CDR3. After removal of 10 bases from V and 5 bases from J, the junction contained 15 bases not matched to a gene. Per the germline V gene, CDR1 is ENHRY and CDR2 is SYGVKD. The CDR3, as DNA: TGTGCCAGCAGCCCCATCGGACTAGCCGGGGAGACCCAGTACTTC. Translating it yields CASSPIGLAGETQYF.

This clonotype was counted ten times or more. The chain uses TRBV7-8 and TRBJ2-2; 7 bases line up with TRBD1. Germline CDR1 reads SGHVS; CDR2 reads FQNEAQ. With V trimmed by 1 base and J by 6 bases, 8 bases remained unmatched. This CDR3 spans 16 amino acids. CDR3 amino acids: CASSLGVRGLAGELFF. In nucleotides, the CDR3 is TGTGCCAGCAGCTTAGGTGTAAGGGGGCTCGCCGGGGAGCTGTTTTTT.

This clonotype was counted at least ten times. The chain couples TRBV10-3 to TRBJ2-7, with D perhaps matching TRBD1 (5 bases). The CDR3 is 14 residues long. Trimming removed 3 bases from V and 1 base from J, with 10 bases in between. Looked up from germline, CDR1 is ENHRY and CDR2 is SYGVKD. Here the CDR3 reads CAISEETASYEQYF. The CDR3 region has the DNA TGTGCCATCAGTGAAGAGACAGCGTCCTACGAGCAGTACTTC.

This clonotype was seen a handful of times. This chain connects TRBV27 to TRBJ2-5; D tentatively reads TRBD1 or TRBD2 (5 bases each). This CDR3 is 13 amino acids long. Trimming took off 2 bases at V and 9 bases at J, with 13 bases between the two ends. Germline loops: CDR1 MNHEY, CDR2 SMNVEV (reference sequence). The CDR3 sequence: CASSLQGRKAQYF. The CDR3 DNA follows: TGTGCCAGCAGTTTACAGGGACGGAAGGCCCAGTACTTC.

This clonotype has just a few counts. One base away lies a much larger clone, so this may be a sequencing read error. The DNA of the CDR3 is TGTGCCAGTAGAATGTCCGGGACAGGGCACAATCAGCCCCGGCATTTT. The encoded protein is CASRMSGTGHNQPRHF. The chain recombines TRBV19 with TRBJ1-5, with 9 nucleotides matching TRBD1. The CDR3 spans 16 residues. Per the germline V gene, CDR1 is LNHDA and CDR2 is SQIVND (reference sequence).